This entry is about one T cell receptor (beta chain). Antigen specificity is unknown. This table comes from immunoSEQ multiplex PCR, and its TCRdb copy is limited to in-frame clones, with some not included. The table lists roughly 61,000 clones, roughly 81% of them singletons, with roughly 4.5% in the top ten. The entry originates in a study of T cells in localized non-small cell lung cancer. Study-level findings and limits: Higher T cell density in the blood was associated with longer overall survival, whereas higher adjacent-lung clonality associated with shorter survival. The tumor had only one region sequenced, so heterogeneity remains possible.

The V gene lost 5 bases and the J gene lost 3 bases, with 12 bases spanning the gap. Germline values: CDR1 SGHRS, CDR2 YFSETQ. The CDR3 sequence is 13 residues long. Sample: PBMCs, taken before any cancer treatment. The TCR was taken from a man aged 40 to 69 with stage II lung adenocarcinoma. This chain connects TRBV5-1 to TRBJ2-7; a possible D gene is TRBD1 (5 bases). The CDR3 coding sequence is TGCGCCAGCAGAGGGGCTCCTGGCTACGAGCAGTACTTC. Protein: CASRGAPGYEQYF.